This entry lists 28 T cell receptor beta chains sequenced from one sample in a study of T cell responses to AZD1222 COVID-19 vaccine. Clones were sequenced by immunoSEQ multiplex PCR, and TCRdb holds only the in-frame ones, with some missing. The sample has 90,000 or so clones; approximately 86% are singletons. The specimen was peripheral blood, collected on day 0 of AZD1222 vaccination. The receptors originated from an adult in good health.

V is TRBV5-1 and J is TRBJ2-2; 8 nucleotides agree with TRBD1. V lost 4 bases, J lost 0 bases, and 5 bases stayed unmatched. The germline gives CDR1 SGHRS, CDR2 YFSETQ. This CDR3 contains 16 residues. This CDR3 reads CASSPGQGANTGELFF. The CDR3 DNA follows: TGCGCCAGCAGCCCAGGACAGGGCGCGAACACCGGGGAGCTGTTTTTT.

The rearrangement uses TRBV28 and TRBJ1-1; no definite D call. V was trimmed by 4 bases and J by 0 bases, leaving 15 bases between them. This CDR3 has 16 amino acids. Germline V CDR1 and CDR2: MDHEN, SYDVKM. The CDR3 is CASSSLTLWMNTEAFF. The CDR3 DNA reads TGTGCCAGCAGTTCACTCACTCTCTGGATGAACACTGAAGCTTTCTTT.

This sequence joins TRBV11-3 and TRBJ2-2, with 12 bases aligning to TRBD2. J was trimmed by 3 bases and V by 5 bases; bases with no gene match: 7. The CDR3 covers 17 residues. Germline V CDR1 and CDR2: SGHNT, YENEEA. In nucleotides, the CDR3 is TGTGCCAGCAGCGCAACTAGCGGGAGGATCCACACCGGGGAGCTGTTTTTT. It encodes CASSATSGRIHTGELFF.

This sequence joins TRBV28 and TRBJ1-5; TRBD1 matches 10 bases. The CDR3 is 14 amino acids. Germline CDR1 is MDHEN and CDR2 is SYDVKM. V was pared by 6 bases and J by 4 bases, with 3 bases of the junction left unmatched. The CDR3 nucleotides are TGTGCCAGCAGGGGGACAGGGGAGAATCAGCCCCAGCATTTT. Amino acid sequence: CASRGTGENQPQHF.

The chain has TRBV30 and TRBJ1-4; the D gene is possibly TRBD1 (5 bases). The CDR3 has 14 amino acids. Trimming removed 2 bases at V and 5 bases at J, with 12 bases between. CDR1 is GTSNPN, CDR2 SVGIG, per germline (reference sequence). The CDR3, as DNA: TGTGCCTGGAGTCGTTCCAGGGTAAATGAAAAACTGTTTTTT. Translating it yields CAWSRSRVNEKLFF.

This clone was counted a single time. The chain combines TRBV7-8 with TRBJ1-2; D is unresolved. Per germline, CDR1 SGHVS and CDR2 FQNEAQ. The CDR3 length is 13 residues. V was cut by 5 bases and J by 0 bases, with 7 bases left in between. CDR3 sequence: CASSPDTNYGYTF. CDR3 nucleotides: TGTGCCAGCAGCCCGGATACTAACTATGGCTACACCTTC. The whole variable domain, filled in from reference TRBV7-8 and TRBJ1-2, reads GAGVSQSPRYKVAKRGQDVALRCDPISGHVSLFWYQQALGQGPEFLTYFQNEAQLDKSGLPSDRFFAERPEGSVSTLKIQRTQQEDSAVYLCASSPDTNYGYTFGSGTRLTVV.

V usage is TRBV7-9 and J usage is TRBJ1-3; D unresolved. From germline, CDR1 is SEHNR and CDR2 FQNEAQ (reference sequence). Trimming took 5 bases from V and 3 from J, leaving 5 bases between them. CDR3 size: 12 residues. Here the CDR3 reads CASSMSGNTIYF. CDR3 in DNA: TGTGCCAGCAGCATGAGTGGAAACACCATATATTTT.

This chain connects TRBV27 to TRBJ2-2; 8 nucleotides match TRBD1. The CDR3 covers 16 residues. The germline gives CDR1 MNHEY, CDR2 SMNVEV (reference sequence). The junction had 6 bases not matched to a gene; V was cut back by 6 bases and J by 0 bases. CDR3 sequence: CASRTEQGANTGELFF. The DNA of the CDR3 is TGTGCCAGCAGAACAGAACAGGGGGCGAACACCGGGGAGCTGTTTTTT.

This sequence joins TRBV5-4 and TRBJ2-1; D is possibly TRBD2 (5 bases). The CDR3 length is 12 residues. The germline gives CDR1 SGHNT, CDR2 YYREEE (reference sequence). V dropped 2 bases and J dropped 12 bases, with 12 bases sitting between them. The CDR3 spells CASSFGGSPQFF. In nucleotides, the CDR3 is TGTGCCAGCAGCTTCGGCGGGTCCCCGCAGTTCTTC.

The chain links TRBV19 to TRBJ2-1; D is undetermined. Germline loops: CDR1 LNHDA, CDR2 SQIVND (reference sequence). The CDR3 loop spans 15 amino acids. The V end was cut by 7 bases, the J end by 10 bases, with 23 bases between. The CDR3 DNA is TGTGCCAGTACCCCCGGAAGCGCGTATTTCGGAGAGCAGTTCTTC. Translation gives CASTPGSAYFGEQFF. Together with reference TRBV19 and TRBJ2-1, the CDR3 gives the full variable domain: DGGITQSPKYLFRKEGQNVTLSCEQNLNHDAMYWYRQDPGQGLRLIYYSQIVNDFQKGDIAEGYSVSREKKESFPLTVTSAQKNPTAFYLCASTPGSAYFGEQFFGPGTRLTVL.

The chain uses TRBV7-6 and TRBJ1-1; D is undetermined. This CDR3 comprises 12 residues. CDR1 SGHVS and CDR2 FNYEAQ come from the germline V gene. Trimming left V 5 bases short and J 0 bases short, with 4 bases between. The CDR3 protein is CASSTMNTEAFF. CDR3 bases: TGTGCCAGCAGCACCATGAACACTGAAGCTTTCTTT.

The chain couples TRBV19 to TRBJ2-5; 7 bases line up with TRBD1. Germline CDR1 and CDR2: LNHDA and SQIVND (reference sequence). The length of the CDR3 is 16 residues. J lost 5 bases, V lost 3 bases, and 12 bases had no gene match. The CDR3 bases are TGTGCCAGTAGTATCGGGTTTGAGGGGGCTTATGAGACCCAGTACTTC. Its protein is CASSIGFEGAYETQYF.

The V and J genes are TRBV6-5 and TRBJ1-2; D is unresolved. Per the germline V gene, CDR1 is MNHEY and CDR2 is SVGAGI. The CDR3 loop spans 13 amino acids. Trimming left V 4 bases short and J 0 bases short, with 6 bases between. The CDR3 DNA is TGTGCCAGCAGTTCGTGGACTAACTATGGCTACACCTTC. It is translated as CASSSWTNYGYTF.

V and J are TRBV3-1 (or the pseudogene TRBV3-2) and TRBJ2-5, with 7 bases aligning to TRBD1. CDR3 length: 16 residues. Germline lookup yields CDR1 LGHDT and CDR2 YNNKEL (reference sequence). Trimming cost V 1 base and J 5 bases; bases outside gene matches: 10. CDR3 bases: TGTGCCAGCAGCCAAGCGGTGAGGGGGCTTAGGGAGACCCAGTACTTC. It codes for CASSQAVRGLRETQYF.

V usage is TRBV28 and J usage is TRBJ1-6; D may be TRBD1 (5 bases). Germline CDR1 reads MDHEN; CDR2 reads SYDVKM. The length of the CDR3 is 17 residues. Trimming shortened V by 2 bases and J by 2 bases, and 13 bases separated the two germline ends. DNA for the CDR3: TGTGCCAGCAGTTTAAGGTCGGGGGGTCCCTATAATTCACCCCTCCACTTT. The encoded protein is CASSLRSGGPYNSPLHF.

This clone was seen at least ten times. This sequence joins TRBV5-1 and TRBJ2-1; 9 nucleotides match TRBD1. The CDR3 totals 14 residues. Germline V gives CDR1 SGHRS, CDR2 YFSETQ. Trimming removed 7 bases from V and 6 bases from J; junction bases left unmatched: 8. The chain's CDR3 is CASDPGQGSNEQFF. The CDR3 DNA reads TGCGCCAGCGACCCGGGACAGGGATCCAATGAGCAGTTCTTC.

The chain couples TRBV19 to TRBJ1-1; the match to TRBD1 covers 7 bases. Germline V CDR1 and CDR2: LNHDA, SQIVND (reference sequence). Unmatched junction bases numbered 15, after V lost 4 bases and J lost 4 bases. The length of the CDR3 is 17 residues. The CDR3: CASSSRPLQGLGTEAFF. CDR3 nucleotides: TGTGCCAGTAGTAGCCGCCCTCTACAGGGGTTGGGCACTGAAGCTTTCTTT.

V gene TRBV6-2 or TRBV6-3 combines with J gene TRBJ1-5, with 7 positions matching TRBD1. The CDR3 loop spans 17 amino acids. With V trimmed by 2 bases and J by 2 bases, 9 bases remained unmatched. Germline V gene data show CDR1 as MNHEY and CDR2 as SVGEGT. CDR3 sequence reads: CASSYGRQGLRNQPQHF. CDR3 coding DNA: TGTGCCAGCAGTTACGGACGACAGGGTCTCCGCAATCAGCCCCAGCATTTT.

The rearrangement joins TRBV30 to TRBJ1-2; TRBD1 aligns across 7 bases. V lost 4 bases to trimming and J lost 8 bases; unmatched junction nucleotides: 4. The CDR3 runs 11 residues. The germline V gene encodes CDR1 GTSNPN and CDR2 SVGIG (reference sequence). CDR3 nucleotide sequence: TGTGCCTGGAATTACAGGGGCGGCTACACCTTC. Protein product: CAWNYRGGYTF.

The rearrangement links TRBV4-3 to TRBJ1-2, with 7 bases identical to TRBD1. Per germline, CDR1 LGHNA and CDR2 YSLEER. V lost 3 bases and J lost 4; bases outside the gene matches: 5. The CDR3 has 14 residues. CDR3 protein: CASSQGQPIYGYTF. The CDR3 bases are TGCGCCAGCAGCCAGGGACAGCCCATCTATGGCTACACCTTC.

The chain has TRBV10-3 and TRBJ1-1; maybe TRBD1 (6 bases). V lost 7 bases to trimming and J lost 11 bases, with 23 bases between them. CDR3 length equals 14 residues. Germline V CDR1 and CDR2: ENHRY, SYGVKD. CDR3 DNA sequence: TGTGCCATCAACCCGACAGGTTTTAGCCAGGGGGCTTTCTTT. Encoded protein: CAINPTGFSQGAFF.

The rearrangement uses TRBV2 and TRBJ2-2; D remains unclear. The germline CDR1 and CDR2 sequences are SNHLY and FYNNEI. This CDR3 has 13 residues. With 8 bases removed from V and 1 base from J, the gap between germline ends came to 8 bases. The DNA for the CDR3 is TGTGCCAGCGGATACAGGAACACCGGGGAGCTGTTTTTT. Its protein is CASGYRNTGELFF.

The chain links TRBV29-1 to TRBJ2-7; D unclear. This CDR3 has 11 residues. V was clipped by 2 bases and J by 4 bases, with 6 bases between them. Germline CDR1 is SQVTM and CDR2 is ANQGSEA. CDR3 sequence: CSVEQSYEQYF. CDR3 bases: TGCAGCGTTGAACAGTCATACGAGCAGTACTTC.

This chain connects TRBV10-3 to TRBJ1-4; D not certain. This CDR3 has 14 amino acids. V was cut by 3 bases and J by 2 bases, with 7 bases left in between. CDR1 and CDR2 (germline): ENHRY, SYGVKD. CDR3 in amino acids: CAISDIGTNEKLFF. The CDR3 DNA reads TGTGCCATCAGTGACATCGGGACTAATGAAAAACTGTTTTTT.

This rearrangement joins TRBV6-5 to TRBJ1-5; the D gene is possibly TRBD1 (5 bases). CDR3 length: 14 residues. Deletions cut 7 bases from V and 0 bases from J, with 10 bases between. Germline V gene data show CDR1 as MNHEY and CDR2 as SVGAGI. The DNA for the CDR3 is TGTGCCAGCAAAGACAGTCTTAGCAATCAGCCCCAGCATTTT. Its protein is CASKDSLSNQPQHF.

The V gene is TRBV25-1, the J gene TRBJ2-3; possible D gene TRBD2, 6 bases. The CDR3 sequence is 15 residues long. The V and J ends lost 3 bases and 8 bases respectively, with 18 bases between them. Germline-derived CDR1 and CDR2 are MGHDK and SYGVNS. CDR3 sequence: CASSEFPNQGGTQYF. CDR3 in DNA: TGTGCCAGCAGTGAGTTCCCCAACCAGGGAGGTACGCAGTATTTT.

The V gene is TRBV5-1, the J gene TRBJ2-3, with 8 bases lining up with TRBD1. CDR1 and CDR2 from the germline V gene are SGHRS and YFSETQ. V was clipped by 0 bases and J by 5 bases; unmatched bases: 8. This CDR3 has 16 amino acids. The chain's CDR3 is CASSLDGGRGLDTQYF. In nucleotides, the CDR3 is TGCGCCAGCAGCTTGGATGGTGGCAGGGGGCTAGATACGCAGTATTTT.

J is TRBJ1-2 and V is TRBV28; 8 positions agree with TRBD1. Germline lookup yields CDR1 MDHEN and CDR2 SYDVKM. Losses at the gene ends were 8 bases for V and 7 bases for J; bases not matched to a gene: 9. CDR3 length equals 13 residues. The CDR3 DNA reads TGTGCCAGCGGACAGGGACCGAGGAGTGGCTACACCTTC. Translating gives CASGQGPRSGYTF.